This T cell receptor (beta chain) was identified during a study of T cells in Graves' hyperthyroidism and ophthalmopathy. Study outcomes and limitations: The model made its ophthalmopathy prediction, and onset followed a median approximately six months later. Blood also showed most of the thyroid clonotypes that were expanded above 0.001.

This clonotype was counted ten times or more. What it binds is not known. The CDR3 sequence is 13 residues long. The V end was cut by 6 bases, the J end by 5 bases, with 11 bases between. Germline loops: CDR1 MNHNS, CDR2 SASEGT. The source material, RNA transcripts, was used to amplify TCR beta CDR3 regions. Primed by the HTBI set, a first-round RT-PCR was run on the TCR CDR3. TCRdb analysed the multiplex PCR reads with MiXCR anew, one entry per CDR3 protein. The sample lists some 490,000 distinct CDR3 sequences, about 16% occurring once. V is TRBV6-1 and J is TRBJ2-1; TRBD1 or TRBD2 may be the D gene (5 bases each). The material sequenced was blood. The TCR originated in a woman in her twenties or thirties with Graves' ophthalmopathy. The CDR3 coding sequence is TGTGCCAGCAGAACCGGGACCGACAATGAGCAGTTCTTC. This gives the protein CASRTGTDNEQFF.